This TCR beta chain was captured by sequencing in a study of blood T cell repertoires in COVID-19. Study at large: COVID-19 samples collected from the United States, Italy and Spain covered acute and convalescent phases. T cells, B-cell-depleted T cells, or PBMCs provided the cDNA or gDNA that served as material.

How the authors handled the data: Estimation of nucleated cell counts relied on the amplification of reference gene primers. Here immunoSEQ multiplex PCR was the method, and the copy in TCRdb shows in-frame clones only, minus some. V and J calls and clone size are as listed in that table; D and trimming were resolved from the DNA. The profile covers roughly 200,000 clones, with around 83% appearing a single time and around 8% taken by the ten largest. Trimming cost V 6 bases and J 7 bases, with 10 bases left between them. The CDR3 has 12 residues. The germline gives CDR1 MDHEN, CDR2 SYDVKM. Input material: peripheral blood. This chain links TRBV28 with TRBJ1-5; no definite D call. The sequence derives from a woman in her sixties or seventies with acute or convalescent COVID-19. CDR3 in DNA: TGTGCCAGCAGCCCAGGTAACCAGCCCCAGCATTTT. Its protein product is CASSPGNQPQHF. Together with reference TRBV28 and TRBJ1-5, the CDR3 gives the full variable domain: DVKVTQSSRYLVKRTGEKVFLECVQDMDHENMFWYRQDPGLGLRLIYFSYDVKMKEKGDIPEGYSVSREKKERFSLILESASTNQTSMYLCASSPGNQPQHFGDGTRLSIL.